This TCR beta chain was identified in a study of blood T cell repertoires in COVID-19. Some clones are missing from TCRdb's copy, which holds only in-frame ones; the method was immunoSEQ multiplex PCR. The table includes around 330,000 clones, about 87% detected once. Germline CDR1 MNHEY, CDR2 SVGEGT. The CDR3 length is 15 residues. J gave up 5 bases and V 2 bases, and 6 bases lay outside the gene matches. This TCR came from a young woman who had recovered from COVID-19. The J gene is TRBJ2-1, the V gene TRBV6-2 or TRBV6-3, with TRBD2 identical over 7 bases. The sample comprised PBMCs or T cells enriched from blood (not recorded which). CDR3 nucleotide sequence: TGTGCCAGCAGTTACGCCGGGGGGATTGACAATGAGCAGTTCTTC. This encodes CASSYAGGIDNEQFF.